The subject of this entry is one T cell receptor (beta chain). The data were taken from a study of OX40 agonist ivuxolimab in advanced cancers. Overall study context: At 0.01 to 10 mg/kg, ivuxolimab was administered intravenously to patients every 2 weeks.

Repertoires were generated with immunoSEQ multiplex PCR, while TCRdb's copy carries only in-frame clones and drops some. This sample has roughly 90,000 clones, with approximately 90% found just once. This CDR3 is 13 amino acids long. The germline gives CDR1 SGHRS, CDR2 YFSETQ. V was pared by 2 bases and J by 3 bases, with 8 bases between. Autoimmune disease history or systemic immunosuppression led to patient exclusion. This receptor was obtained from an adult with an advanced solid tumor such as melanoma, head and neck, liver or kidney cancer. The sequencing here drew on CD4+ or CD8+ T cells sorted from blood, taken in a trial of the OX40 agonist ivuxolimab. This sequence joins TRBV5-1 and TRBJ2-5; D is ambiguous. DNA of the CDR3: TGCGCCAGCAGCTTCCAGTCCGAAGAGACCCAGTACTTC. This codes for CASSFQSEETQYF.